The clone carrying this T cell receptor beta chain was detected a few times. Its antigen is unknown. Amplification of TCR beta CDR3 regions was performed using RNA transcripts as template. During a first-round RT-PCR of the TCR CDR3, the HTBI primer set was used. A single record per CDR3 protein comes from TCRdb applying MiXCR to the multiplex PCR reads. The table has 310,000 or so distinct CDR3 sequences, about 17% seen once. This specimen belongs to a study of T cells in Graves' hyperthyroidism and ophthalmopathy. For the diagnoses, clinical symptoms, serum thyroxine and TRAb, thyroid ultrasound and orbital computed tomography were used. The authors obtained PBMCs from 9 to 10 ml of fresh peripheral blood. The study, taken as a whole, reports: Within blood appeared most thyroid clonotypes that had expanded above 0.001.

The source of this sequence is a woman in her sixties or seventies with Graves' ophthalmopathy. Material: blood.

CDR3: CASSLARTSNSPLHF. CDR3 nucleotides: TGTGCCAGCAGCTTAGCCCGAACTTCCAATTCACCCCTCCACTTT. The chain uses TRBV7-9 and TRBJ1-6; no firm D call. V lost 0 bases and J 7 bases, leaving 10 bases between the germline ends. Germline CDR1 and CDR2: SEHNR and FQNEAQ (reference sequence). The CDR3 has 15 amino acids. Full variable domain (missing parts from reference TRBV7-9 and TRBJ1-6): DTGVSQNPRHKITKRGQNVTFRCDPISEHNRLYWYRQTLGQGPEFLTYFQNEAQLEKSRLLSDRFSAERPKGSFSTLEIQRTEQGDSAMYLCASSLARTSNSPLHFGNGTRLTVT.